This T cell receptor (beta chain) was identified during a study of T cells in pancreatic ductal adenocarcinoma. No neoadjuvant therapy was given to the selected pancreatic ductal adenocarcinoma patients before their surgery. Notes on the study in general: Comparisons of tumor and blood clonality may show falsely lower tumor diversity. Blood had more productive templates and 6 to 9-fold more unique clonotypes than tumor. Mean clonality was about 0.12 in tumors and roughly 0.068 in blood, not significantly different. The resected cohort was biased toward the minority with early-stage disease.

Produced via immunoSEQ multiplex PCR; TCRdb's table is partial and in-frame only. This table holds roughly 100,000 clones, nearly 95% found once. This clone was seen only once. Its matching antigen is unknown. The sequencing input was PBMCs. The receptor was derived from a human donor with pancreatic ductal adenocarcinoma.

The CDR3 region has the DNA TGCGCCAGCAGCGGACAGATAGCAGATACGCAGTATTTT. Protein: CASSGQIADTQYF. The chain employs TRBV10-1 and TRBJ2-3; D may be TRBD1 (6 bases). The length of the CDR3 is 13 residues. The ends were cut back, 6 bases at V and 4 bases at J, with 11 bases in the middle. CDR1 is WNHNN and CDR2 is SYGVQD in the germline V gene (reference sequence).